Following are 30 T cell receptor beta chains from one sample sequenced in a study of chemoradiotherapy in HPV16-positive cancers. TCRdb keeps only in-frame clones here, not all; method: immunoSEQ multiplex PCR. The data contain tens of thousands of clones, about 88% of them singletons. The sequencing here drew on blood, taken from a patient who underwent chemoradiotherapy. The receptor set was obtained from a human donor with HPV-associated anogenital cancer.

The chain has TRBV6-6 and TRBJ2-1; TRBD2 aligns across 7 bases. The CDR3 runs to 15 residues. The germline gives CDR1 MNHNY, CDR2 SVGAGI (reference sequence). With 6 bases clipped from V and 0 bases from J, the junction kept 5 bases outside the gene matches. CDR3 in amino acids: CASSQAGPSYNEQFF. In DNA, the CDR3 is TGTGCCAGCAGCCAAGCGGGGCCCTCCTACAATGAGCAGTTCTTC.

This rearrangement joins TRBV13 to TRBJ2-7; the D gene is possibly TRBD1 (5 bases). V lost 2 bases and J 4 bases, leaving 12 bases between the germline ends. Germline V lookup: CDR1 PRHDT, CDR2 FYEKMQ (reference sequence). The CDR3 sequence is 14 residues long. DNA for the CDR3: TGTGCCAGCAGCTTACGGGCAGGGATATACGAGCAGTACTTC. It codes for CASSLRAGIYEQYF.

The chain links TRBV6-5 to TRBJ1-1; 7 positions match TRBD1. Germline CDR1 reads MNHEY; CDR2 reads SVGAGI. This CDR3 comprises 11 residues. With V trimmed by 5 bases and J by 11 bases, 5 bases remained unmatched. This CDR3 reads CASSVQGNAFF. Written as DNA, the CDR3 is TGTGCCAGCAGTGTACAGGGGAATGCTTTCTTT.

This clone was observed a single time. V gene TRBV10-3 combines with J gene TRBJ2-5, with D unclear. CDR1 is ENHRY and CDR2 is SYGVKD in the germline V gene. This CDR3 has 16 residues. Trimming stripped 0 bases from V and 7 bases from J, with 18 bases between. The CDR3 here is CAISESLAGPLGTQYF. CDR3 DNA: TGTGCCATCAGTGAGTCGCTCGCAGGCCCTCTGGGGACCCAGTACTTC.

This clone was picked up one time. CDR3 region: CASSEWGGIETQYF. For the CDR3, the DNA is TGCGCCAGCAGTGAGTGGGGGGGAATAGAGACCCAGTACTTC. The V call is TRBV10-2, the J call TRBJ2-5, with TRBD2 identical over 7 bases. Germline CDR1 and CDR2: WSHSY and SAAADI. The CDR3 has 14 residues. The V segment lost 1 base and the J segment 4 bases; nucleotides outside the gene matches: 3.

V is TRBV19 and J is TRBJ2-5; 7 bases are shared with TRBD1. This CDR3 contains 14 residues. Looked up from germline, CDR1 is LNHDA and CDR2 is SQIVND (reference sequence). With V trimmed by 3 bases and J by 0 bases, 1 base remained unmatched. This chain's CDR3 is CASSMGTDQETQYF. The CDR3 region has the DNA TGTGCCAGTAGTATGGGGACAGACCAAGAGACCCAGTACTTC.

This clone has only a few counts. This rearrangement joins TRBV28 to TRBJ1-5; no definite D call. In germline, CDR1 is MDHEN, CDR2 SYDVKM. Trimming pared 6 bases from V and 6 bases from J, leaving 15 bases between. The CDR3 loop spans 14 amino acids. CDR3 in amino acids: CASSPNEISQPQHF. CDR3 coding DNA: TGTGCCAGCAGCCCCAATGAGATTAGTCAGCCCCAGCATTTT.

This chain uses TRBV7-8 with TRBJ1-1; the match to TRBD1 covers 8 bases. There are 12 residues in the CDR3. V dropped 5 bases and J dropped 11; count of bases not matched to a gene: 7. The germline V gene encodes CDR1 SGHVS and CDR2 FQNEAQ. CDR3 in amino acids: CASSPGGSKAFF. The CDR3 DNA sequence: TGTGCCAGCAGCCCAGGGGGCAGTAAGGCTTTCTTT.

The V gene is TRBV7-2, the J gene TRBJ2-7, with a possible D match to TRBD1 (6 bases). The germline CDR1 and CDR2 sequences are SGHTA and FQGNSA. Trimming shortened V by 0 bases and J by 2 bases, and 8 bases separated the two germline ends. The CDR3 runs 14 residues. The CDR3 region has the DNA TGTGCCAGCAGCTTAGCGGGGGCACCCTACGAGCAGTACTTC. Translating it yields CASSLAGAPYEQYF. Drawing the rest from reference TRBV7-2 and TRBJ2-7, the complete variable domain is GAGVSQSPSNKVTEKGKDVELRCDPISGHTALYWYRQSLGQGLEFLIYFQGNSAPDKSGLPSDRFSAERTGGSVSTLTIQRTQQEDSAVYLCASSLAGAPYEQYFGPGTRLTVT.

J is TRBJ2-2 and V is TRBV19; tentative D call: TRBD2 (6 bases). The CDR3 runs 17 residues. CDR1 LNHDA and CDR2 SQIVND come from the germline V gene (reference sequence). V lost 3 bases to trimming and J lost 1 base, with 15 bases between them. CDR3 amino acids: CASSIKGFSGNTGELFF. The CDR3 nucleotides are TGTGCCAGTAGTATTAAGGGGTTTAGCGGGAACACCGGGGAGCTGTTTTTT.

The count of this clone is one. J is TRBJ1-4 and V is TRBV5-5; 7 bases align to TRBD1. Germline V gene sequence: CDR1 SGHKS, CDR2 YYEKEE (reference sequence). The J segment lost 2 bases and the V segment lost 2 bases, leaving 6 bases of the junction unmatched. This CDR3 has 16 amino acids. The CDR3 DNA reads as TGTGCCAGCAGCTTCCTTGACAGGGAGACTAATGAAAAACTGTTTTTT. Its translation: CASSFLDRETNEKLFF.

The chain couples TRBV6-6 to TRBJ1-6; 7 positions agree with TRBD1. The CDR3 loop spans 15 amino acids. V lost 0 bases, J lost 13 bases, and 9 bases stayed unmatched. Germline values: CDR1 MNHNY, CDR2 SVGAGI (reference sequence). CDR3 protein: CASSYSTGDLSPLHF. For the CDR3, the DNA is TGTGCCAGCAGTTACTCTACAGGGGACCTTTCGCCCCTCCACTTT.

The chain carries TRBV4-1 and TRBJ1-5; D is ambiguous. Trimming cost V 3 bases and J 5 bases, with 17 bases left between them. The CDR3 sequence is 16 residues long. The V gene's germline CDR1 is MGHRA and CDR2 YSYEKL. The CDR3 nucleotides read TGCGCCAGCAGCCAGACCGGGAGCCAAACCCATCAGCCCCAGCATTTT. Protein: CASSQTGSQTHQPQHF.

The rearrangement uses TRBV5-6 and TRBJ1-6; D not certain. Germline-derived CDR1 and CDR2 are SGHDT and YYEEEE. The CDR3 sequence is 16 residues long. V gave up 4 bases and J gave up 5 bases, with 16 bases separating them. CDR3 in DNA: TGTGCCAGCAGCCCTCGGGTAGGGTCGAATAATTCACCCCTCCACTTT. It encodes CASSPRVGSNNSPLHF.

The rearrangement uses TRBV5-8 and TRBJ2-7, with D perhaps matching TRBD1 (5 bases). The germline V gene has CDR1 SGHTS and CDR2 YDEGEE. V lost 0 bases and J 2 bases, leaving 12 bases between the germline ends. This CDR3 is built from 15 residues. The CDR3 coding sequence is TGTGCCAGCAGCTTGGGACAGTACCGTCCCTACGAGCAGTACTTC. This translates into CASSLGQYRPYEQYF. The entire variable domain, with the rest obtained from reference TRBV5-8 and TRBJ2-7, is as follows: EAGVTQSPTHLIKTRGQQATLRCSPISGHTSVYWYQQALGLGLQFLLWYDEGEERNRGNFPPRFSGRQFPNYSSELNVNALELEDSALYLCASSLGQYRPYEQYFGPGTRLTVT.

The V gene is TRBV5-6, the J gene TRBJ1-2; D perhaps matches TRBD1 (5 bases). Germline CDR1 SGHDT, CDR2 YYEEEE. The CDR3 runs to 14 residues. V was pared by 2 bases and J by 4 bases, with 12 bases between. The CDR3 reads CASSFGQGIYGYTF. In DNA, the CDR3 is TGTGCCAGCAGCTTCGGCCAGGGCATCTATGGCTACACCTTC.

This chain connects TRBV7-9 to TRBJ2-6; tentatively, D is TRBD1 (5 bases). The germline CDR1 and CDR2 sequences are SEHNR and FQNEAQ (reference sequence). V lost 5 bases, J lost 0 bases, and 17 bases lay in between. CDR3 length equals 18 residues. The CDR3 coding sequence is TGTGCCAGCAGCCCCACGGCAGGGCCAAGCTCTGGGGCCAACGTCCTGACTTTC. Translation: CASSPTAGPSSGANVLTF.

The rearrangement joins TRBV29-1 to TRBJ2-1; TRBD1 matches at 7 bases. The CDR3 spans 13 residues. V shed 4 bases, J shed 5 bases, and the junction held 5 bases outside the gene matches. The germline gives CDR1 SQVTM, CDR2 ANQGSEA. The CDR3: CSVAQGWNNEQFF. The CDR3 DNA follows: TGCAGCGTTGCACAGGGGTGGAACAATGAGCAGTTCTTC.

This clone was seen once. The chain couples TRBV28 to TRBJ1-2; the D gene is possibly TRBD1 (5 bases). Germline V gives CDR1 MDHEN, CDR2 SYDVKM. V shed 6 bases and J shed 0 bases, with 11 bases lying between them. CDR3 size: 14 residues. The CDR3, as DNA: TGTGCCAGCAGCTTAGGGGCCTCTAACTATGGCTACACCTTC. Protein sequence: CASSLGASNYGYTF.

V gene TRBV7-9 combines with J gene TRBJ2-7; 8 bases line up with TRBD2. Germline-derived CDR1 and CDR2 are SEHNR and FQNEAQ (reference sequence). The CDR3 runs 16 residues. J gave up 0 bases and V 1 base, and 5 bases lay outside the gene matches. DNA for the CDR3: TGTGCCAGCAGCTTAGGCGGGACTAGTCTCTCCTACGAGCAGTACTTC. It specifies CASSLGGTSLSYEQYF.

The chain combines TRBV7-2 with TRBJ1-5; D is unclear. V lost 1 base and J lost 0, with 7 bases in between. The CDR3 loop spans 15 amino acids. Germline CDR1 and CDR2: SGHTA and FQGNSA. The CDR3 sequence is CASSLVGYSNQPQHF. CDR3 DNA: TGTGCCAGCAGCTTAGTGGGCTATAGCAATCAGCCCCAGCATTTT.

This clone was detected only a few times. This sequence joins TRBV14 and TRBJ1-2; D uncertain. This CDR3 has 14 amino acids. V was trimmed by 2 bases and J by 2 bases, leaving 9 bases between them. Germline-derived CDR1 and CDR2 are SGHDN and FVKESK. The CDR3 DNA is TGTGCCAGCAGCCAACTACAGACCAACTATGGCTACACCTTC. Amino acid sequence: CASSQLQTNYGYTF.

The V gene is TRBV7-2, the J gene TRBJ2-3; D unclear. Per the germline V gene, CDR1 is SGHTA and CDR2 is FQGNSA. The CDR3 is 15 residues long. V was trimmed by 1 base and J by 10 bases, leaving 18 bases between them. CDR3 DNA sequence: TGTGCCAGCAGCTTAGGCAGGACGGTTGAAAGTTCGCAGTATTTT. Protein: CASSLGRTVESSQYF. Looking up the rest from reference TRBV7-2 and TRBJ2-3 gives the full variable domain: GAGVSQSPSNKVTEKGKDVELRCDPISGHTALYWYRQSLGQGLEFLIYFQGNSAPDKSGLPSDRFSAERTGGSVSTLTIQRTQQEDSAVYLCASSLGRTVESSQYFGPGTRLTVL.

This chain joins TRBV14 and TRBJ1-1; D is ambiguous. Germline lookup yields CDR1 SGHDN and CDR2 FVKESK. The CDR3 is 14 amino acids. Between the trimmed V and J ends, which lost 5 bases and 1 base, there was a span of 11 bases. CDR3 in DNA: TGTGCCAGCAGCGTCCGGGGAGGGAACACTGAAGCTTTCTTT. It encodes CASSVRGGNTEAFF.

The rearrangement links TRBV4-3 to TRBJ2-2; 9 nucleotides line up with TRBD2. Germline V gene data show CDR1 as LGHNA and CDR2 as YSLEER. The CDR3 consists of 20 residues. V shed 3 bases and J 0 bases; nucleotides not matched to a gene: 14. For the CDR3, the DNA is TGCGCCAGCAGCCAGACTCTCCTGGGCGGGGGGGCCCCGAACACCGGGGAGCTGTTTTTT. This translates into CASSQTLLGGGAPNTGELFF.

This chain uses TRBV27 with TRBJ1-2; 7 bases map to TRBD1. With V trimmed by 6 bases and J by 4 bases, 8 bases remained unmatched. CDR1 is MNHEY and CDR2 is SMNVEV in the germline V gene (reference sequence). The CDR3 length is 14 residues. In DNA form, the CDR3 reads TGTGCCAGCAGCCCAGGGGGACAGAGCTATGGCTACACCTTC. Translated, it gives CASSPGGQSYGYTF.

This clone was recorded once. The chain couples TRBV10-3 to TRBJ1-5, with D hard to call. The CDR3 sequence is 13 residues long. CDR1 and CDR2 from the germline V gene are ENHRY and SYGVKD. V gave up 8 bases and J gave up 0 bases, with 8 bases separating them. The CDR3 region is CAIASDSNQPQHF. The CDR3 nucleotides read TGTGCCATCGCCAGCGATAGCAATCAGCCCCAGCATTTT.

The chain links TRBV19 to TRBJ1-2; a possible D gene is TRBD1 (5 bases). The CDR3 is 13 amino acids. V lost 0 bases, J lost 10 bases, and 12 bases lay in between. Germline CDR1 reads LNHDA; CDR2 reads SQIVND (reference sequence). In DNA form, the CDR3 reads TGTGCCAGTAGTATAGAGGGGGGAGTCGACTACACCTTC. It translates to CASSIEGGVDYTF.

J is TRBJ2-1 and V is TRBV2; 7 bases are shared with TRBD1. The junction had 8 bases not matched to a gene; V was cut back by 5 bases and J by 4 bases. CDR3 length: 15 residues. Germline V gives CDR1 SNHLY, CDR2 FYNNEI. CDR3 bases: TGTGCCAGCAGTAAACAGGGGCCCGAATACAATGAGCAGTTCTTC. Translation: CASSKQGPEYNEQFF. The variable domain in full, completed from reference TRBV2 and TRBJ2-1, reads EPEVTQTPSHQVTQMGQEVILRCVPISNHLYFYWYRQILGQKVEFLVSFYNNEISEKSEIFDDQFSVERPDGSNFTLKIRSTKLEDSAMYFCASSKQGPEYNEQFFGPGTRLTVL.

The V call is TRBV29-1, the J call TRBJ2-7, with D tentatively TRBD1 or TRBD2 (5 bases each). V was shortened by 6 bases and J by 2 bases, with 8 bases between the two germline ends. The CDR3 sequence is 11 residues long. Germline V lookup: CDR1 SQVTM, CDR2 ANQGSEA. The CDR3 DNA is TGCAGCGTCGGGACCACCTACGAGCAGTACTTC. Protein sequence: CSVGTTYEQYF.